The source of this T cell receptor (beta chain) is a study of blood T cell repertoires in COVID-19. The CDR3 totals 17 residues. The V gene lost 3 bases and the J gene lost 3 bases, with 22 bases spanning the gap. Germline CDR1 is SGHDT and CDR2 is YYEEEE. Libraries were prepared by immunoSEQ multiplex PCR; TCRdb keeps only in-frame clonotypes and omits some of them. The table has just under 150,000 clones, 87% seen once. The source is a woman aged 50 to 60 with acute or convalescent COVID-19. This chain connects TRBV5-6 to TRBJ2-7, with D perhaps TRBD2 (6 bases). Sequencing was done on a sample of peripheral blood. The CDR3 DNA follows: TGTGCCAGCAGCTCGGACTGGGGCGGGAACTACGGCTACGAGCAGTACTTC. Protein product: CASSSDWGGNYGYEQYF.